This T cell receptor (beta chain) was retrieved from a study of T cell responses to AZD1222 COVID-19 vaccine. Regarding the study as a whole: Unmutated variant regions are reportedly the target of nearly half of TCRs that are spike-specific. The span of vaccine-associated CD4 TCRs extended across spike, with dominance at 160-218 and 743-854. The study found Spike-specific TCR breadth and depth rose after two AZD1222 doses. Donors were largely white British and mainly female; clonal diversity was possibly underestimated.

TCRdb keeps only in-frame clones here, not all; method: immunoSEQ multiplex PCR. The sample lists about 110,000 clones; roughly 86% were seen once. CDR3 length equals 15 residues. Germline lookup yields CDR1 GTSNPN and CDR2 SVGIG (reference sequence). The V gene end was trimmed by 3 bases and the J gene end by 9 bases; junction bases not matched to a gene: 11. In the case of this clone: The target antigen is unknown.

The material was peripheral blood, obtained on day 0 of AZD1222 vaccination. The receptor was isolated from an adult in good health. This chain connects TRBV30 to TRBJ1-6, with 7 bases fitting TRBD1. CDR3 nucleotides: TGTGCCTGGAGCTCTACCGGGACAGTGGGTTCACCCCTCCACTTT. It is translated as CAWSSTGTVGSPLHF.